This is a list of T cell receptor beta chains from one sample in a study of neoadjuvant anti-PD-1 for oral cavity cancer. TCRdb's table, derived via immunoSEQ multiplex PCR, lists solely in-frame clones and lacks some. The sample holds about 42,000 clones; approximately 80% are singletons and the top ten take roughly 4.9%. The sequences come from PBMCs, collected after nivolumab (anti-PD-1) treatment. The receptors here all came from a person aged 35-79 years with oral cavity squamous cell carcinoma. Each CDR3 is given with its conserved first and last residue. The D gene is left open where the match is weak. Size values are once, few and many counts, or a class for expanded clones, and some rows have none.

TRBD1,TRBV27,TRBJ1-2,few,CASSPGQSYGYTF,TGTGCCAGCAGTCCGGGACAGTCCTATGGCTACACCTTC
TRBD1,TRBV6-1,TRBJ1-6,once,CASLDRGASPLHF,TGTGCCAGCTTGGACAGGGGAGCTTCACCCCTCCACTTT
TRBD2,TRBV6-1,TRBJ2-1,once,CASSESLAGVYNEQFF,TGTGCCAGCAGTGAATCTTTAGCGGGAGTTTACAATGAGCAGTTCTTC
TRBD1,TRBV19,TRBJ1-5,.,CASSTGTVQPQHF,TGTGCCAGTAGTACAGGGACAGTTCAGCCCCAGCATTTT
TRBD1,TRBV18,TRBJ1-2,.,CASSPGTGSAYGYTF,TGTGCCAGCTCACCAGGGACAGGGAGTGCCTATGGCTACACCTTC
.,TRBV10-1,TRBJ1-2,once,CASSEGRSRSYTF,TGCGCCAGCAGTGAAGGACGGTCCCGGAGCTACACCTTC
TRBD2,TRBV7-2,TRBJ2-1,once,CASSATTRGGQFF,TGTGCCAGCAGCGCCACCACTCGGGGGGGGCAGTTCTTC
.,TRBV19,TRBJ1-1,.,CASSMGYREVNTEAFF,TGTGCCAGTAGTATGGGATACAGGGAGGTGAACACTGAAGCTTTCTTT
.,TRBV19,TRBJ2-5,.,CASSISRGPSETQYF,TGTGCCAGTAGTATTAGCAGGGGCCCAAGCGAGACCCAGTACTTC
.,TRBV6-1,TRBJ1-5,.,CATRTGNQPQHF,TGTGCCACTAGGACAGGCAATCAGCCCCAGCATTTT
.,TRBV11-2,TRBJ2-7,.,CASSLDRGSEQYF,TGTGCCAGCAGCTTAGACAGGGGTTCCGAGCAGTACTTC
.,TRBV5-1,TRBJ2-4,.,CASSLIGTKNIQYF,TGCGCCAGCAGCTTGATCGGAACCAAAAACATTCAGTACTTC
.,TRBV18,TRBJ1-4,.,CASSLPGRQAEKLFF,TGTGCCAGCTCACTACCGGGGAGGCAGGCCGAAAAACTGTTTTTT
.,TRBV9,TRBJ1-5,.,CASSVDVRGDQPQHF,TGTGCCAGCAGCGTAGACGTAAGGGGAGATCAGCCCCAGCATTTT
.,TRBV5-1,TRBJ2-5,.,CASSEGNQETQYF,TGCGCCAGCAGTGAGGGGAATCAAGAGACCCAGTACTTC
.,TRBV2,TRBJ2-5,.,CASIWGTAAETQYF,TGTGCCAGCATATGGGGGACCGCTGCCGAGACCCAGTACTTC